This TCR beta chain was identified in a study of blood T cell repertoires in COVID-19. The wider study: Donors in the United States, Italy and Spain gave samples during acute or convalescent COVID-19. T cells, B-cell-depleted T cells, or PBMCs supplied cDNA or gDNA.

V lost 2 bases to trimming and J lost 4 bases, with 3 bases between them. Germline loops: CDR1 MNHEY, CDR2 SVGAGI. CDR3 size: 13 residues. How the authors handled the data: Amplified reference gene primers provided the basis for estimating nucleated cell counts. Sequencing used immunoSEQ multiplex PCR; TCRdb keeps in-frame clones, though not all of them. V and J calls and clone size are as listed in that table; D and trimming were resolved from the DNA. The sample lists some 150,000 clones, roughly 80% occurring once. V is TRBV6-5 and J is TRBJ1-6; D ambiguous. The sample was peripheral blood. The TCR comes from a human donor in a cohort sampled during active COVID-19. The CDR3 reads CASSYAYNSPLHF. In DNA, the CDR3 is TGTGCCAGCAGTTACGCGTATAATTCACCCCTCCACTTT.